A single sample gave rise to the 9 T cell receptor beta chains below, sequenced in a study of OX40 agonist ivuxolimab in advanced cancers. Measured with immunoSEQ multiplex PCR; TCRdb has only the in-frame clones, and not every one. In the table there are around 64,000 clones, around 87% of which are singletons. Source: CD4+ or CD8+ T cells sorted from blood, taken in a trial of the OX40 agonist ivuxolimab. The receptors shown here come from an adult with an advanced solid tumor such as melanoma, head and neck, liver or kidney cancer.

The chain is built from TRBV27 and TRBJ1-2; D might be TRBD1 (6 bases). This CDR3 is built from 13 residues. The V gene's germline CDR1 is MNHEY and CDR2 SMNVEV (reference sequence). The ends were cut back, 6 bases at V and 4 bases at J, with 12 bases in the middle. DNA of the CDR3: TGTGCCAGCAGCCCTACAGGGTCCTATGGCTACACCTTC. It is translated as CASSPTGSYGYTF.

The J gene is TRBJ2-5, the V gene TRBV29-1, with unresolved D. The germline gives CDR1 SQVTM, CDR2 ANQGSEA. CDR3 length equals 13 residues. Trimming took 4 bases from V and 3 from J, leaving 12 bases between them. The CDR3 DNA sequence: TGCAGCGTTGGTGGCAATTTGAAAGAGACCCAGTACTTC. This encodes CSVGGNLKETQYF. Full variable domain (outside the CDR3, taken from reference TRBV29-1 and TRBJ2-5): SAVISQKPSRDICQRGTSLTIQCQVDSQVTMMFWYRQQPGQSLTLIATANQGSEATYESGFVIDKFPISRPNLTFSTLTVSNMSPEDSSIYLCSVGGNLKETQYFGPGTRLLVL.

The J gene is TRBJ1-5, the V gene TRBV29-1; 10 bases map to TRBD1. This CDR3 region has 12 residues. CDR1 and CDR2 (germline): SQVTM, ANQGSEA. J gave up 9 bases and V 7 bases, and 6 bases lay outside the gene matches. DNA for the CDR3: TGCAGCGGTGGGACAGGGGTAGGGCCCCAGCATTTT. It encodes CSGGTGVGPQHF.

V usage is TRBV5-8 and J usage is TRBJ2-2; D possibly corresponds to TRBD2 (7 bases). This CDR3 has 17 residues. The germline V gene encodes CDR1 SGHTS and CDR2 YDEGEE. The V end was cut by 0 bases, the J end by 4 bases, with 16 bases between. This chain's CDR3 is CASSLGPGGAGTGELFF. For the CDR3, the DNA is TGTGCCAGCAGCTTGGGGCCGGGGGGCGCAGGCACCGGGGAGCTGTTTTTT.

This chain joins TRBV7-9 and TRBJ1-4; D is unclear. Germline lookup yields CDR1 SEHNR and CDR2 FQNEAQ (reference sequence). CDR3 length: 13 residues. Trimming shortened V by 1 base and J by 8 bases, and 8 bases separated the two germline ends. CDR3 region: CASSLESREKLFF. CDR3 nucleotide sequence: TGTGCCAGCAGCTTAGAGTCTCGGGAAAAACTGTTTTTT.

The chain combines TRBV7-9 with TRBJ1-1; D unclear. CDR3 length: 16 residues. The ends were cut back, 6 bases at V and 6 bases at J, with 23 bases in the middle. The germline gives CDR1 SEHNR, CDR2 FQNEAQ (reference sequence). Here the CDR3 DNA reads TGTGCCAGCAGAATTTCCCCACGGGTCACCCCTGCTGAAGCTTTCTTT. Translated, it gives CASRISPRVTPAEAFF.

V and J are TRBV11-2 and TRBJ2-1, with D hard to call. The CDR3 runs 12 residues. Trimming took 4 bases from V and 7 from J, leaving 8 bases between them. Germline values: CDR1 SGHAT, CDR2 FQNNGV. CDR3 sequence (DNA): TGTGCCAGCAGCTCCTCCGGGAATGAGCAGTTCTTC. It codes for CASSSSGNEQFF.

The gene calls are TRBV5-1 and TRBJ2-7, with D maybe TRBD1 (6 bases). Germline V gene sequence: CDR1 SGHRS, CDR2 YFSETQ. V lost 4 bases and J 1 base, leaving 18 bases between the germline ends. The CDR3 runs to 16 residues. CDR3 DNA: TGCGCCAGCAGCCCGACTCTCGGGACATCTTCCTACGAGCAGTACTTC. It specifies CASSPTLGTSSYEQYF.

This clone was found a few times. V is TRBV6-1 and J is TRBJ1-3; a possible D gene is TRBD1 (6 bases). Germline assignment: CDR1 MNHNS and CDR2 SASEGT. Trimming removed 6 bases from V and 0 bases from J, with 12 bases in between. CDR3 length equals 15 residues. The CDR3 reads CASRPDRHSGNTIYF. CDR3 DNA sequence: TGTGCCAGCAGACCAGACAGGCACTCTGGAAACACCATATATTTT.